This TCR beta chain was profiled in a study of cytomegalovirus exposure and HLA in healthy donors. It was with 60 Vbeta and 13 Jbeta primers that the PCR ran. Sequencing used immunoSEQ multiplex PCR; TCRdb keeps in-frame clones, though not all of them. The data show roughly 160,000 clones, around four fifths seen once. The clonotype originates from a woman in her forties or fifties in good health and CMV-seronegative. What was sequenced was PBMCs.

For the CDR3, the DNA is TGTGCCAGCAGTAAGGCACAGGGCATCACAACTAATGAAAAACTGTTTTTT. Translating gives CASSKAQGITTNEKLFF. The chain combines TRBV5-4 with TRBJ1-4; D might be TRBD1 (6 bases). The V gene's germline CDR1 is SGHNT and CDR2 YYREEE (reference sequence). The CDR3 totals 17 residues. Trimming removed 5 bases from V and 0 bases from J, with 17 bases in between.